One sample yielded the 9 T cell receptor beta chains listed below, sequenced in a study of response to subunit inactivated influenza vaccine (dated by TCRdb to between 2017 and 2018). The library was generated by RT-PCR. The instrument given in TCRdb is Illumina HiSeq 2500. TCRdb ran its own pipeline on the public reads, namely fastp trimming at Q25 and MiXCR clone calling, and kept in-frame beta chains. Every CDR3 protein is listed once, alongside the most common genes and DNA of its rows. The sample profile shows around 470,000 distinct CDR3 sequences; roughly 7.9% of them were found once. 13% of the sample lies in the top ten. The sample here was PBMCs from blood, taken roughly 24 months after vaccination. These receptors were obtained from a man aged 45 to 70 who received an inactivated influenza vaccine. Donor details come from another sample of the same person, matched by shared clones.

In nucleotides, the CDR3 is TGTGCCAGCAGCTCCGGTGGGGGGTATGTCTCTGGGGCCAACGTCCTGACTTTC. It yields the protein CASSSGGGYVSGANVLTF. The J gene is TRBJ2-6, the V gene TRBV11-1; possibly TRBD2 for D (6 bases). The CDR3 runs to 18 residues. Germline values: CDR1 SGHAT, CDR2 FQDESV (reference sequence). Between the trimmed V and J ends, which lost 4 bases and 0 bases, there was a span of 16 bases.

This clonotype was recorded many times. The chain links TRBV4-3 to TRBJ1-2; the match to TRBD1 covers 12 bases. The CDR3 sequence is 14 residues long. Per the germline V gene, CDR1 is LGHNA and CDR2 is YSLEER. V lost 3 bases, J lost 8 bases, and 4 bases stayed unmatched. The DNA of the CDR3 is TGCGCCAGCAGCCAGGGACAGGGGGCTGAGGGCTACACCTTC. Protein sequence: CASSQGQGAEGYTF.

The chain uses TRBV6-1 and TRBJ2-1; D not resolved. Germline V lookup: CDR1 MNHNS, CDR2 SASEGT. The CDR3 covers 13 residues. V dropped 7 bases and J dropped 2 bases, with 9 bases sitting between them. The CDR3: CASTHAPYNEQFF. The DNA for the CDR3 is TGTGCCAGCACCCATGCACCCTACAATGAGCAGTTCTTC.

In its sample, this clonotype was seen many times. V and J are TRBV24-1 and TRBJ1-6; possibly TRBD1 for D (5 bases). The ends were cut back, 3 bases at V and 7 bases at J, with 12 bases in the middle. The germline gives CDR1 KGHDR, CDR2 SFDVKD. This CDR3 contains 15 residues. This CDR3 reads CATSDGTGTNSPLHF. CDR3 coding DNA: TGTGCCACCAGTGATGGGACTGGAACCAATTCACCCCTCCACTTT.

This clonotype was picked up a small number of times. The V call is TRBV4-2, the J call TRBJ2-7; D is undetermined. Germline V gene lookup returns CDR1 LGHNA and CDR2 YNFKEQ. The length of the CDR3 is 13 residues. V was shortened by 4 bases and J by 6 bases, with 13 bases between the two germline ends. CDR3 in amino acids: CASSPGRTGEQYF. As DNA, the CDR3 is TGTGCCAGCAGCCCCGGTAGAACGGGCGAGCAGTACTTC.

This clonotype was counted between two and nine times. The rearrangement uses TRBV4-3 and TRBJ1-2; D is unresolved. CDR3 size: 15 residues. Per germline, CDR1 LGHNA and CDR2 YSLEER. V dropped 0 bases and J dropped 4 bases, with 12 bases sitting between them. The chain's CDR3 is CASSQEGGPSYGYTF. CDR3 DNA sequence: TGCGCCAGCAGCCAAGAAGGAGGTCCTTCCTATGGCTACACCTTC.

The chain has TRBV20-1 and TRBJ1-5; perhaps TRBD1 as D (6 bases). The CDR3 contains 12 residues. CDR1 DFQATT and CDR2 SNEGSKA come from the germline V gene (reference sequence). The V and J ends lost 6 bases and 5 bases respectively, with 11 bases between them. DNA for the CDR3: TGCAGTGCCACAGCAGGGGATCAGCCCCAGCATTTT. Encoded protein: CSATAGDQPQHF.

CDR3 DNA sequence: TGTGCCAGCAGCTTGATCGAGGAAGAGACCCAGTACTTC. It translates to CASSLIEEETQYF. This chain joins TRBV7-9 and TRBJ2-5; no reliable D call. CDR3 length equals 13 residues. CDR1 SEHNR and CDR2 FQNEAQ come from the germline V gene (reference sequence). V was shortened by 3 bases and J by 3 bases, with 8 bases between the two germline ends.

This clonotype was seen a few times. The chain combines TRBV5-1 with TRBJ2-7; 10 nucleotides align to TRBD2. Germline-derived CDR1 and CDR2 are SGHRS and YFSETQ. The CDR3 has 15 amino acids. V shed 4 bases and J 7 bases; nucleotides not matched to a gene: 11. DNA for the CDR3: TGCGCCAGCAGCCGGGCCAGCGGGAGGGCCGGGGAGCAGTACTTC. Translation gives CASSRASGRAGEQYF.